Following are 20 T cell receptor beta chains from one sample sequenced in a study of T cell repertoires in cytomegalovirus infection. A single record per CDR3 protein comes from TCRdb applying MiXCR to the reads. The sample carries approximately 910,000 distinct CDR3 sequences, roughly 30% recorded once. The antigens for these receptors are not known. Sample: cultured CD8+ T cells from PBMCs, taken from culture after CMV antigen stimulation. The origin of the receptors is a human donor in good health (CMV status not recorded). Some clones in this sample may be carry-over from other donors' samples.

Remarks on this clonotype: This could be a read error, since a much larger clone is one nucleotide away. This chain uses TRBV11-3 with TRBJ2-1, with D unclear. CDR1 is SGHNT, CDR2 YENEEA, per germline. The CDR3 has 12 amino acids. The germline V and J ends were trimmed by 4 bases and 3 bases, with 4 bases remaining between them. The CDR3: CASSWHYNEQFF. CDR3 sequence (DNA): TGTGCCAGCAGCTGGCACTACAATGAGCAGTTCTTC.

The chain employs TRBV27 and TRBJ2-6; 8 bases are shared with TRBD1. Per germline, CDR1 MNHEY and CDR2 SMNVEV (reference sequence). CDR3 size: 19 residues. V was clipped by 5 bases and J by 0 bases; unmatched bases: 12. CDR3 protein: CASSPQLGQDYSGANVLTF. CDR3 DNA sequence: TGTGCCAGCAGTCCCCAGTTGGGACAGGACTACTCTGGGGCCAACGTCCTGACTTTC.

The chain links TRBV5-1 to TRBJ2-7, with D perhaps TRBD1 (6 bases). From germline, CDR1 is SGHRS and CDR2 YFSETQ. The CDR3 is 14 residues long. V shed 3 bases and J shed 2 bases, with 12 bases lying between them. CDR3 nucleotides: TGCGCCAGCAGCTACACCAGGGGACCCTACGAGCAGTACTTC. It yields the protein CASSYTRGPYEQYF.

The chain is built from TRBV6-6 and TRBJ2-7; the D gene could be TRBD1 or TRBD2 (5 bases each). Trimming took 7 bases from V and 4 from J, leaving 23 bases between them. The CDR3 loop spans 16 amino acids. Germline-derived CDR1 and CDR2 are MNHNY and SVGAGI (reference sequence). CDR3 loop: CASTTPSRDGIYEQYV. For the CDR3, the DNA is TGTGCCAGCACAACACCGTCCCGGGACGGAATTTACGAGCAGTACGTC.

V gene TRBV7-2 combines with J gene TRBJ1-5; 9 bases match TRBD1. V shed 3 bases and J 3 bases; nucleotides not matched to a gene: 6. The CDR3 is 16 amino acids. The germline CDR1 and CDR2 sequences are SGHTA and FQGNSA. The chain's CDR3 is CASSFSTGGYNQPQHF. As DNA, the CDR3 is TGTGCCAGCAGCTTCTCGACAGGGGGATACAATCAGCCCCAGCATTTT.

The chain recombines TRBV6-6 with TRBJ1-1; weak D call: TRBD1 (5 bases). The CDR3 spans 15 residues. V was trimmed by 0 bases and J by 4 bases, leaving 12 bases between them. Germline V gives CDR1 MNHNY, CDR2 SVGAGI (reference sequence). The CDR3 reads CASSYSAGMGTEAFF. The CDR3 bases are TGTGCCAGCAGTTACTCTGCAGGGATGGGCACTGAAGCTTTCTTT.

V is TRBV9 and J is TRBJ1-4; 7 positions agree with TRBD1. The CDR3 has 17 residues. The germline CDR1 and CDR2 sequences are SGDLS and YYNGEE. V lost 0 bases, J lost 3 bases, and 8 bases stayed unmatched. The CDR3, as DNA: TGTGCCAGCAGCGTAGCCTCTTCCGGGACAGCTAATGAAAAACTGTTTTTT. Translation: CASSVASSGTANEKLFF.

Only a few counts were recorded for this clonotype. This rearrangement joins TRBV7-9 to TRBJ2-1; D may be TRBD1 or TRBD2 (6 bases each). The length of the CDR3 is 13 residues. CDR1 and CDR2 (germline): SEHNR, FQNEAQ (reference sequence). The V and J ends lost 10 bases and 4 bases respectively, with 14 bases between them. The CDR3 here is CATRGTSYNEQFF. The DNA for the CDR3 is TGTGCCACCCGCGGGACAAGTTACAATGAGCAGTTCTTC.

The genes are TRBV10-3 and TRBJ2-3, with 9 bases matching TRBD2. Unmatched junction bases numbered 13, after V lost 3 bases and J lost 0 bases. This CDR3 spans 19 amino acids. The germline V gene has CDR1 ENHRY and CDR2 SYGVKD. The CDR3 nucleotides are TGTGCCATCAGTGAAGAGGTTTTAGCGGGGGTCCATAGCACAGATACGCAGTATTTT. Its protein product is CAISEEVLAGVHSTDTQYF.

As regards this clonotype: A read error is possible here, since a much larger clone lies one base away. The chain is built from TRBV7-8 and TRBJ2-3; D tentatively reads TRBD1 or TRBD2 (5 bases each). CDR3 length: 14 residues. CDR1 and CDR2 from the germline V gene are SGHVS and FQNEAQ. CDR3: CVSSPGTVTDTQYF. Here the CDR3 DNA reads TGTGTCAGCAGCCCCGGGACCGTCACAGATACGCAGTATTTT.

The CDR3 sequence is CASSNRDRGLEKLFF. Written as DNA, the CDR3 is TGTGCCAGCAGTAACCGGGACAGGGGGCTTGAAAAACTGTTTTTT. This sequence joins TRBV12-3 or TRBV12-4 and TRBJ1-4; 12 bases match TRBD1. The J segment lost 7 bases and the V segment lost 5 bases, leaving 5 bases of the junction unmatched. The CDR3 contains 15 residues.

The rearrangement links TRBV7-8 to TRBJ1-1, with D possibly TRBD1 on 5 matching bases. CDR3 length equals 14 residues. Between the trimmed V and J ends, which lost 1 base and 6 bases, there was a span of 12 bases. The germline gives CDR1 SGHVS, CDR2 FQNEAQ. CDR3 region: CASSLGVGAAEAFF. DNA of the CDR3: TGTGCCAGCAGCTTAGGGGTAGGGGCGGCTGAAGCTTTCTTT.

As for this clonotype: A read error may explain this, as a much larger clone is one base away. The chain employs TRBV27 and TRBJ1-1; unclear D gene. The CDR3 has 11 residues. Germline lookup yields CDR1 MNHEY and CDR2 SMNVEV (reference sequence). Trimming stripped 7 bases from V and 2 bases from J, with 5 bases between. The CDR3 DNA reads TGTGCCAGCACCCACAACACTGAAGCTTTCTTT. Encoded protein: CASTHNTEAFF.

This clonotype came up a few times. CDR3 amino acids: CASSHGQGYEQYF. The CDR3 bases are TGTGCCAGCAGCCATGGACAGGGGTACGAGCAGTACTTC. The chain recombines TRBV12-3 or TRBV12-4 with TRBJ2-7; 9 nucleotides match TRBD1. The CDR3 is made up of 13 amino acids. V dropped 6 bases and J dropped 4; count of bases not matched to a gene: 4.

The chain couples TRBV10-2 to TRBJ2-5, with D perhaps matching TRBD1 (6 bases). Germline V gene sequence: CDR1 WSHSY, CDR2 SAAADI. Trimming removed 5 bases from V and 2 bases from J, with 9 bases in between. The CDR3 is 13 residues long. The CDR3 DNA follows: TGCGCCAGCAGTCAGGGGTTACAAGAGACCCAGTACTTC. Its translation: CASSQGLQETQYF.

This clonotype turned up a few times. The chain recombines TRBV7-6 with TRBJ2-4; 7 nucleotides line up with TRBD1. V gave up 5 bases and J gave up 1 base; unmatched junction bases: 11. CDR1 is SGHVS and CDR2 is FNYEAQ in the germline V gene. There are 17 residues in the CDR3. CDR3 region: CASSPLRGLMAKNIQYF. The DNA for the CDR3 is TGTGCCAGCAGCCCATTGAGGGGGCTTATGGCCAAAAACATTCAGTACTTC.

This clonotype was counted a single time. The J gene is TRBJ2-3, the V gene TRBV7-9; D is ambiguous. CDR1 is SEHNR, CDR2 FQNEAQ, per germline (reference sequence). CDR3 length: 12 residues. V was cut by 5 bases and J by 6 bases, with 9 bases left in between. The DNA for the CDR3 is TGTGCCAGCAGCCCTACGTTGGATACGCAGTATTTT. Its protein product is CASSPTLDTQYF.

The rearrangement joins TRBV19 to TRBJ1-1; a weak D match, TRBD1 (5 bases). V was clipped by 0 bases and J by 1 base, with 21 bases between them. Germline V CDR1 and CDR2: LNHDA, SQIVND (reference sequence). CDR3 length: 19 amino acids. In DNA, the CDR3 is TGTGCCAGTAGTATAGATCGGTCTCATACCAGGGCGTCGAACACTGAAGCTTTCTTT. This codes for CASSIDRSHTRASNTEAFF.

This clonotype showed up many times. The chain combines TRBV27 with TRBJ2-3, with TRBD2 matching 10 bases. This CDR3 is built from 15 residues. The J segment lost 4 bases and the V segment lost 6 bases, leaving 7 bases of the junction unmatched. Per germline, CDR1 MNHEY and CDR2 SMNVEV (reference sequence). CDR3 coding DNA: TGTGCCAGCAGCTTAACTAGCGGGGTTTCAGATACGCAGTATTTT. Amino acid sequence: CASSLTSGVSDTQYF.

This clonotype was counted a few times. The chain joins TRBV4-3 to TRBJ2-2; D might be TRBD1 or TRBD2, each matching 5 bases. In germline, CDR1 is LGHNA, CDR2 YSLEER. The CDR3 contains 15 residues. Trimming left V 1 base short and J 2 bases short, with 8 bases between. CDR3 DNA sequence: TGCGCCAGCAGCCAAGTAGGGACCAACACCGGGGAGCTGTTTTTT. Translation: CASSQVGTNTGELFF.